The 26 T cell receptor beta chains presented below share a single source sample, sequenced in a study of blood T cell repertoires in COVID-19. Clones were sequenced by immunoSEQ multiplex PCR, and TCRdb holds only the in-frame ones, with some missing. The data contain 220,000 or so clones, around 80% of them seen just once; the ten biggest clones take up 5% to 6.5%. The specimen sequenced was peripheral blood. The receptors were gathered from a woman aged 55-70 years who had recovered from COVID-19.

The rearrangement links TRBV18 to TRBJ1-2; D unclear. V dropped 3 bases and J dropped 4 bases, with 12 bases sitting between them. CDR1 is KGHSH and CDR2 is LQKENI in the germline V gene. The CDR3 runs to 14 residues. The CDR3 spells CASSPREGLYGYTF. Written as DNA, the CDR3 is TGTGCCAGCTCACCCCGGGAGGGCCTCTATGGCTACACCTTC.

J is TRBJ2-3 and V is TRBV5-1; 7 bases line up with TRBD1. After removal of 1 base from V and 1 base from J, the junction contained 3 bases not matched to a gene. This CDR3 is 15 amino acids long. Germline V gene lookup returns CDR1 SGHRS and CDR2 YFSETQ. The DNA for the CDR3 is TGCGCCAGCAGCTTGCAGGGGGACGGCACAGATACGCAGTATTTT. Translated, it gives CASSLQGDGTDTQYF.

The chain is built from TRBV30 and TRBJ1-2; D ambiguous. The CDR3 length is 11 residues. From germline, CDR1 is GTSNPN and CDR2 SVGIG (reference sequence). V lost 6 bases to trimming and J lost 5 bases, with 10 bases between them. The CDR3 nucleotides are TGTGCCTGCCGCCCGGGGTATGGCTACACCTTC. It specifies CACRPGYGYTF.

The rearrangement links TRBV5-5 to TRBJ1-1; TRBD1 matches 10 bases. V trimming: 4 bases; J trimming: 6 bases; junction bases outside the gene matches: 12. Germline V gene lookup returns CDR1 SGHKS and CDR2 YYEKEE (reference sequence). The CDR3 has 16 residues. The CDR3 loop is CASSLRQGAGSAEAFF. The CDR3 DNA sequence: TGTGCCAGCAGCCTGCGACAGGGGGCAGGGAGCGCTGAAGCTTTCTTT.

The chain links TRBV10-3 to TRBJ1-2, with D possibly matching TRBD1 (6 bases). The germline V gene has CDR1 ENHRY and CDR2 SYGVKD. The CDR3 runs 13 residues. Trimming pared 4 bases from V and 4 bases from J, leaving 10 bases between. The CDR3 spells CAISVQGGYGYTF. The DNA for the CDR3 is TGTGCCATCAGTGTACAGGGCGGCTATGGCTACACCTTC.

CDR3 nucleotide sequence: TGCGCCATCCACCCGGTGGGCAGTCAGAACACTGAAGCTTTCTTT. It codes for CAIHPVGSQNTEAFF. The chain is built from TRBV10-2 and TRBJ1-1, with no clear D. Trimming left V 10 bases short and J 1 base short, with 19 bases between. Looked up from germline, CDR1 is WSHSY and CDR2 is SAAADI. The CDR3 is 15 amino acids.

This clone was seen a single time. The rearrangement uses TRBV29-1 and TRBJ1-2, with D tentatively TRBD1 (5 bases). CDR1 is SQVTM, CDR2 ANQGSEA, per germline. The V end was cut by 8 bases, the J end by 12 bases, with 16 bases between. This CDR3 spans 10 amino acids. The CDR3 loop is CSTTGVLDTF. The CDR3 coding sequence is TGCAGCACGACGGGGGTCTTGGACACCTTC.

The chain is built from TRBV19 and TRBJ2-1; 11 bases agree with TRBD2. Trimming took 2 bases from V and 5 from J; bases not matched to a gene: 2. This CDR3 spans 15 amino acids. Germline V gives CDR1 LNHDA, CDR2 SQIVND (reference sequence). The CDR3 sequence: CASSIRTSGHNEQFF. The CDR3 DNA sequence: TGTGCCAGTAGTATACGGACTAGCGGGCACAATGAGCAGTTCTTC.

The CDR3 spells CATRTGSSTDTQYF. In nucleotides, the CDR3 is TGTGCCACCAGGACAGGGTCGAGCACAGATACGCAGTATTTT. The J gene is TRBJ2-3, the V gene TRBV19; 8 nucleotides agree with TRBD1. Trimming removed 10 bases from V and 0 bases from J; junction bases left unmatched: 6. Looked up from germline, CDR1 is LNHDA and CDR2 is SQIVND (reference sequence). The length of the CDR3 is 14 residues. The full variable domain, its missing parts supplied by reference TRBV19 and TRBJ2-3, is DGGITQSPKYLFRKEGQNVTLSCEQNLNHDAMYWYRQDPGQGLRLIYYSQIVNDFQKGDIAEGYSVSREKKESFPLTVTSAQKNPTAFYLCATRTGSSTDTQYFGPGTRLTVL.

The rearrangement joins TRBV10-3 to TRBJ2-3; a possible D gene is TRBD1 (9 bases). The V end lost 0 bases, the J end lost 3 bases, and 22 bases lay between the germline ends. Germline V gene lookup returns CDR1 ENHRY and CDR2 SYGVKD. The CDR3 extends over 19 amino acids. The CDR3 protein is CAISESGQGPRGGTDTQYF. The CDR3, as DNA: TGTGCCATCAGTGAGTCGGGACAGGGTCCCCGGGGGGGAACAGATACGCAGTATTTT.

The rearrangement uses TRBV12-3 or TRBV12-4 and TRBJ2-5; perhaps TRBD1 as D (5 bases). V was cut by 8 bases and J by 4 bases, with 14 bases left in between. This CDR3 contains 13 residues. CDR3 in amino acids: CASGKMQGETQYF. CDR3 in DNA: TGTGCCAGCGGGAAAATGCAGGGAGAGACCCAGTACTTC.

The rearrangement links TRBV7-9 to TRBJ1-4, with D perhaps matching TRBD1 (6 bases). Germline CDR1 is SEHNR and CDR2 is FQNEAQ (reference sequence). The CDR3 loop spans 15 amino acids. V dropped 0 bases and J dropped 12 bases, with 17 bases sitting between them. Here the CDR3 reads CASSLAGWQGKQLFF. The CDR3 nucleotides are TGTGCCAGCAGCTTAGCGGGTTGGCAGGGGAAACAACTGTTTTTT.

The gene calls are TRBV7-9 and TRBJ1-1, with D maybe TRBD1 (6 bases). Per germline, CDR1 SEHNR and CDR2 FQNEAQ (reference sequence). There are 13 residues in the CDR3. Deletions cut 5 bases from V and 5 bases from J, with 12 bases between. CDR3 DNA: TGTGCCAGCAGCGCCGGGACACCTACTGAAGCTTTCTTT. Translated, it gives CASSAGTPTEAFF.

The V and J genes are TRBV7-2 and TRBJ2-7; D not resolved. The CDR3 is made up of 13 amino acids. Trimming pared 3 bases from V and 2 bases from J, leaving 8 bases between. CDR1 and CDR2 (germline): SGHTA, FQGNSA. The CDR3 region is CASSFYSPYEQYF. CDR3 bases: TGTGCCAGCAGCTTTTACAGTCCCTACGAGCAGTACTTC.

The chain uses TRBV11-3 and TRBJ2-3, with D maybe TRBD2 (5 bases). This CDR3 spans 16 amino acids. Trimming took off 1 base at V and 2 bases at J, with 13 bases between the two ends. Germline V CDR1 and CDR2: SGHNT, YENEEA. This chain's CDR3 is CASSLGTHHDTDTQYF. As DNA, the CDR3 is TGTGCCAGCAGCTTAGGGACTCACCACGACACAGATACGCAGTATTTT.

The V gene is TRBV4-2, the J gene TRBJ2-5; 10 nucleotides match TRBD2. V lost 2 bases to trimming and J lost 2 bases; unmatched junction nucleotides: 5. Germline V gives CDR1 LGHNA, CDR2 YNFKEQ. This CDR3 spans 16 amino acids. As DNA, the CDR3 is TGTGCCAGCAGCCAATTTCTAGCGGGGGAACAAGAGACCCAGTACTTC. Translating gives CASSQFLAGEQETQYF.

This clone was observed a handful of times. This chain connects TRBV6-6 to TRBJ2-5; 9 bases fit TRBD1. CDR1 is MNHNY, CDR2 SVGAGI, per germline (reference sequence). The CDR3 is 16 amino acids. The V gene end was trimmed by 0 bases and the J gene end by 5 bases; junction bases not matched to a gene: 7. The CDR3 sequence is CASSYSFPTGGETQYF. CDR3 bases: TGTGCCAGCAGTTACTCGTTCCCGACAGGGGGGGAGACCCAGTACTTC.

This clone showed up just once. The chain links TRBV10-1 to TRBJ2-1, with 8 bases identical to TRBD2. The germline V gene encodes CDR1 WNHNN and CDR2 SYGVQD (reference sequence). With V trimmed by 0 bases and J by 4 bases, 5 bases remained unmatched. The CDR3 length is 16 residues. The CDR3 loop is CASSESPGGLYNEQFF. The CDR3 DNA reads as TGCGCCAGCAGTGAGTCCCCGGGGGGGCTGTACAATGAGCAGTTCTTC.

This clone has just one count. The chain recombines TRBV7-6 with TRBJ2-1, with 9 positions matching TRBD2. CDR1 and CDR2 from the germline V gene are SGHVS and FNYEAQ. The CDR3 length is 16 residues. J was trimmed by 5 bases and V by 1 base; bases with no gene match: 6. CDR3 protein: CASSLVQRGDDNEQFF. CDR3 in DNA: TGTGCCAGCAGCTTAGTCCAGCGGGGGGATGACAATGAGCAGTTCTTC.

The J gene is TRBJ2-1, the V gene TRBV7-2; 12 nucleotides line up with TRBD1. The length of the CDR3 is 15 residues. Germline CDR1 SGHTA, CDR2 FQGNSA. Unmatched junction bases numbered 9, after V lost 7 bases and J lost 8 bases. The CDR3 loop reads CASIPGTGGSYEQFF. CDR3 bases: TGTGCCAGCATTCCCGGGACAGGGGGCTCATATGAGCAGTTCTTC. The entire variable domain, with the rest obtained from reference TRBV7-2 and TRBJ2-1, is as follows: GAGVSQSPSNKVTEKGKDVELRCDPISGHTALYWYRQSLGQGLEFLIYFQGNSAPDKSGLPSDRFSAERTGGSVSTLTIQRTQQEDSAVYLCASIPGTGGSYEQFFGPGTRLTVL.

The chain combines TRBV7-6 with TRBJ1-1; 10 bases align to TRBD1. Losses at the gene ends were 1 base for V and 11 bases for J; bases not matched to a gene: 4. CDR1 SGHVS and CDR2 FNYEAQ come from the germline V gene. The CDR3 sequence is 13 residues long. CDR3 residues: CASSLEDRGSAFF. CDR3 nucleotide sequence: TGTGCCAGCAGCTTAGAGGACAGGGGGTCGGCTTTCTTT. The complete variable domain, with remaining parts taken from reference TRBV7-6 and TRBJ1-1, reads GAGVSQSPRYKVTKRGQDVALRCDPISGHVSLYWYRQALGQGPEFLTYFNYEAQQDKSGLPNDRFSAERPEGSISTLTIQRTEQRDSAMYRCASSLEDRGSAFFGQGTRLTVV.

The chain couples TRBV19 to TRBJ2-7; 9 nucleotides agree with TRBD1. The CDR3 is 15 residues long. CDR1 is LNHDA, CDR2 SQIVND, per germline (reference sequence). V was clipped by 5 bases and J by 3 bases; unmatched bases: 8. CDR3 residues: CASSPSLDRGYEQYF. CDR3 bases: TGTGCCAGTAGTCCCTCTCTGGACAGGGGCTACGAGCAGTACTTC.

The CDR3, as DNA: TGCAGTGCTAGTATGACAAAACCCTACGAGCAGTACTTC. It specifies CSASMTKPYEQYF. V usage is TRBV20-1 and J usage is TRBJ2-7; unclear D gene. Germline V gene lookup returns CDR1 DFQATT and CDR2 SNEGSKA (reference sequence). The ends were cut back, 3 bases at V and 2 bases at J, with 11 bases in the middle. The CDR3 has 13 amino acids.

The rearrangement uses TRBV5-8 and TRBJ2-5; TRBD2 agrees at 15 bases. V gave up 3 bases and J gave up 1 base; unmatched junction bases: 10. CDR1 and CDR2 from the germline V gene are SGHTS and YDEGEE. The CDR3 loop spans 19 amino acids. The CDR3 spells CASSSGTSGGQPFQETQYF. The CDR3 DNA reads TGTGCCAGCAGCTCCGGGACTAGCGGGGGGCAACCCTTCCAAGAGACCCAGTACTTC.

J is TRBJ1-2 and V is TRBV13, with a tentative D call TRBD1 (6 bases). The CDR3 runs to 12 residues. V was shortened by 1 base and J by 8 bases, with 8 bases between the two germline ends. Germline CDR1 and CDR2: PRHDT and FYEKMQ (reference sequence). CDR3 coding DNA: TGTGCCAGCAGCTTAGACAGGGACGGCTACACCTTC. This sequence encodes CASSLDRDGYTF.

DNA for the CDR3: TGCGCCAGCAGCTTGGCCTTGGGACTAGCGGGCGCCCGATACAATGAGCAGTTCTTC. It translates to CASSLALGLAGARYNEQFF. V usage is TRBV5-1 and J usage is TRBJ2-1; the match to TRBD2 covers 12 bases. CDR1 is SGHRS and CDR2 is YFSETQ in the germline V gene. The CDR3 length is 19 residues. J was trimmed by 4 bases and V by 0 bases; bases with no gene match: 11.